The sequence of this T cell receptor (beta chain) was determined in a study of T cells after yellow fever vaccination. Overall study results and limits: Abundant clonotypes from the bulk population could have been carried over as contaminants into FACS-sorted repertoires. Clones that expanded after primary vaccination mostly reappeared after the booster (96% CD4, 70% to 90% CD8). A weaker secondary response peaked on day 5, the primary on day 15.

A process of 5'RACE template switching, which added a universal primer site and UMIs, was used to make TCR cDNA. One entry per CDR3 protein results from TCRdb running MiXCR on the 5' RACE reads. This table holds about 58,000 distinct CDR3 sequences, about 6.6% found once. This clonotype was recorded a few times. What it recognizes is unknown. The CDR3 has 14 residues. Germline CDR1 reads DFQATT; CDR2 reads SNEGSKA (reference sequence). The germline V and J ends were trimmed by 4 bases and 0 bases, with 10 bases remaining between them. Sequencing used CD8+ T cells sorted from PBMCs, obtained on the day of the first yellow fever vaccination. The chain is built from TRBV20-1 and TRBJ1-5, with D possibly matching TRBD1 (5 bases). This sequence was found in a man between 18 and 35 years old who received the YFV17D yellow fever vaccine. In DNA form, the CDR3 reads TGCAGTGCTATGCAGGGAAATAGCAATCAGCCCCAGCATTTT. This gives the protein CSAMQGNSNQPQHF.